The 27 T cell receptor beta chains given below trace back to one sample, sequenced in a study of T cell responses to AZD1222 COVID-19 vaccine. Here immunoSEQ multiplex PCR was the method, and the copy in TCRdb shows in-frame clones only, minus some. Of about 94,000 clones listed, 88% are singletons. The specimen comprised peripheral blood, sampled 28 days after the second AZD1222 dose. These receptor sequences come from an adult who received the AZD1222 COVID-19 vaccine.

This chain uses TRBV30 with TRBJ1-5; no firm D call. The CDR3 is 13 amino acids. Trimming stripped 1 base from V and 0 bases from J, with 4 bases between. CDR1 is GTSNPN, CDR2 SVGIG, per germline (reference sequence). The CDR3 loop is CAWSDVSNQPQHF. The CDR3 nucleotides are TGTGCCTGGAGTGATGTTAGCAATCAGCCCCAGCATTTT.

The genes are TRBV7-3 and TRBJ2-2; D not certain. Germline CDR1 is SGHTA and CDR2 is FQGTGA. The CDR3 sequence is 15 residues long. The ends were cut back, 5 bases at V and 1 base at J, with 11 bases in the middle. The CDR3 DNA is TGTGCCAGCAGCCGAACGACCGGGAACACCGGGGAGCTGTTTTTT. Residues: CASSRTTGNTGELFF.

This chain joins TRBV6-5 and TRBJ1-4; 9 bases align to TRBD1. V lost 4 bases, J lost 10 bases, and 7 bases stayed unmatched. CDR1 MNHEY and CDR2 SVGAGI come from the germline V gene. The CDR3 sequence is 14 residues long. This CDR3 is CASSSPDRGVKLFF. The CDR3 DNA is TGTGCCAGCAGTTCCCCGGACAGGGGAGTAAAACTGTTTTTT.

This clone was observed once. The CDR3 region has the DNA TGTGCCAGTAGTGTTCGGACCGAGCAGTACTTC. Its protein product is CASSVRTEQYF. The rearrangement joins TRBV19 to TRBJ2-7; D is unclear. CDR3 length equals 11 residues. V was shortened by 5 bases and J by 6 bases, with 8 bases between the two germline ends. Germline CDR1 and CDR2: LNHDA and SQIVND (reference sequence).

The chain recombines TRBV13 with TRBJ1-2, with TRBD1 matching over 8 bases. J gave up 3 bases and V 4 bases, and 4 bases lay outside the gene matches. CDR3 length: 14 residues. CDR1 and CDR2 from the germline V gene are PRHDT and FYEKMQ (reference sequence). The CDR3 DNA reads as TGTGCCAGCAGCTACATACAGGGGGACTATGGCTACACCTTC. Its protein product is CASSYIQGDYGYTF.

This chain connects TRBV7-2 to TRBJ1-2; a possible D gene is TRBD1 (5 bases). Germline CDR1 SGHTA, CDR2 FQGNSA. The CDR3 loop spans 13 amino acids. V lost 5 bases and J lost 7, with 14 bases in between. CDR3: CASSPKTGFGYTF. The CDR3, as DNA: TGTGCCAGCAGCCCTAAAACAGGATTTGGCTACACCTTC. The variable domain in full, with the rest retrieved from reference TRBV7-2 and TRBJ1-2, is GAGVSQSPSNKVTEKGKDVELRCDPISGHTALYWYRQSLGQGLEFLIYFQGNSAPDKSGLPSDRFSAERTGGSVSTLTIQRTQQEDSAVYLCASSPKTGFGYTFGSGTRLTVV.

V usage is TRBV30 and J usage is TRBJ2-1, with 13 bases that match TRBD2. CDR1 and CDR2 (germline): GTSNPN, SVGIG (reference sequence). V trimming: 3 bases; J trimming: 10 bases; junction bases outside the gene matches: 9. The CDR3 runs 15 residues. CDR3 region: CAWSPLGTSGKEQFF. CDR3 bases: TGTGCCTGGAGCCCGCTGGGGACTAGCGGGAAGGAGCAGTTCTTC.

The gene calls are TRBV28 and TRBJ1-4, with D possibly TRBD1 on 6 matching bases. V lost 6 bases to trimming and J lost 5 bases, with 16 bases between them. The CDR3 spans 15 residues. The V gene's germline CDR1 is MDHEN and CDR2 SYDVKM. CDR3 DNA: TGTGCCAGCAGCAACCAGGGGTTGGAGAATGAAAAACTGTTTTTT. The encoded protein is CASSNQGLENEKLFF.

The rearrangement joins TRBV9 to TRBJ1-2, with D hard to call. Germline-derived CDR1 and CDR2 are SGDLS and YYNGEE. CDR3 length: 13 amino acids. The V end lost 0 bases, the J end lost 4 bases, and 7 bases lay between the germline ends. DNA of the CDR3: TGTGCCAGCAGCGTAGGCGAGGTCTATGGCTACACCTTC. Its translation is CASSVGEVYGYTF.

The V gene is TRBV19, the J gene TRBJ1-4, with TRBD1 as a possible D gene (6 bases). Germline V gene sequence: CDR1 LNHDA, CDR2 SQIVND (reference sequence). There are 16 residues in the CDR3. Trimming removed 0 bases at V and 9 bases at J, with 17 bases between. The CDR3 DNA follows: TGTGCCAGTAGTATAGATCACCAGGGGCTGCCCCAAAAACTGTTTTTT. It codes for CASSIDHQGLPQKLFF.

In nucleotides, the CDR3 is TGCGCCAGCAGCTTGGCGGGGGGCGCGGGTCAGCCCCAGCATTTT. Translation: CASSLAGGAGQPQHF. The chain joins TRBV5-1 to TRBJ1-5; tentatively, D is TRBD1 (6 bases). The CDR3 is 15 amino acids. The germline CDR1 and CDR2 sequences are SGHRS and YFSETQ. The ends were cut back, 0 bases at V and 6 bases at J, with 13 bases in the middle.

The CDR3 nucleotides read TGTGCCAGCAGCTTAAATACTGGGGCGTTCTATGGCTACACCTTC. This sequence encodes CASSLNTGAFYGYTF. The chain uses TRBV5-8 and TRBJ1-2; TRBD1 is a possible D gene (5 bases). The germline V gene encodes CDR1 SGHTS and CDR2 YDEGEE. The CDR3 length is 15 residues. V shed 2 bases and J shed 4 bases, with 15 bases lying between them.

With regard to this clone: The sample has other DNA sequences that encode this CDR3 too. This CDR3 is CASSLWRGGNTGELFF. The CDR3 DNA follows: TGCGCCAGCAGCCTCTGGCGGGGGGGGAACACCGGGGAGCTGTTTTTT. This sequence joins TRBV4-3 and TRBJ2-2; 9 bases align to TRBD2. Per the germline V gene, CDR1 is LGHNA and CDR2 is YSLEER. Trimming cost V 4 bases and J 1 base; bases outside gene matches: 4. The CDR3 totals 16 residues.

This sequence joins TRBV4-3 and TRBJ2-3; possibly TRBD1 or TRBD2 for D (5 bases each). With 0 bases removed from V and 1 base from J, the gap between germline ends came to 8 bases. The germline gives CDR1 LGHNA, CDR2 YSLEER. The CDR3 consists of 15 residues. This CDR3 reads CASSQDRDGTDTQYF. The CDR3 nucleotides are TGCGCCAGCAGCCAAGATAGGGACGGCACAGATACGCAGTATTTT.

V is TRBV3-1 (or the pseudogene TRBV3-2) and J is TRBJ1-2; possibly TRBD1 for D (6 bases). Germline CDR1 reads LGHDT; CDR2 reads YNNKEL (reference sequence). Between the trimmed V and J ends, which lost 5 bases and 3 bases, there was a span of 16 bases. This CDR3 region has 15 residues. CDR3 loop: CASSGSPGADYGYTF. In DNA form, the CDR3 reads TGTGCCAGCAGCGGAAGTCCGGGGGCTGACTATGGCTACACCTTC.

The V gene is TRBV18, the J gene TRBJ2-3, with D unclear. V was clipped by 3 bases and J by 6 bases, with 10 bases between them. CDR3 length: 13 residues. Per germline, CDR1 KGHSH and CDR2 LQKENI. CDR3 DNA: TGTGCCAGCTCACCCGGGCGTAGTGATACGCAGTATTTT. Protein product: CASSPGRSDTQYF.

Written as DNA, the CDR3 is TGTGCCAGCAGTGAGACAGGTCTAGGCGGGGGCTACACCTTC. Amino acids: CASSETGLGGGYTF. This chain uses TRBV2 with TRBJ1-2, with D possibly TRBD1 on 6 matching bases. V was pared by 3 bases and J by 8 bases, with 16 bases between. The CDR3 sequence is 14 residues long. CDR1 is SNHLY, CDR2 FYNNEI, per germline.

CDR3 sequence (DNA): TGTGCCAGCACGGACAGTTTTAGCAATCAGCCCCAGCATTTT. Protein product: CASTDSFSNQPQHF. The V call is TRBV6-5, the J call TRBJ1-5; weak D call: TRBD1 (6 bases). CDR1 MNHEY and CDR2 SVGAGI come from the germline V gene. V was clipped by 7 bases and J by 0 bases, with 10 bases between them. The CDR3 totals 14 residues.

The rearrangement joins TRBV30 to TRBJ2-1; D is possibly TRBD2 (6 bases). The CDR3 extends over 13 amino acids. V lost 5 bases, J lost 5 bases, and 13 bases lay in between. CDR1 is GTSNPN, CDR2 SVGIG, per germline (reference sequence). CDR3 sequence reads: CAWGAEGHNEQFF. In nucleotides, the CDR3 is TGTGCCTGGGGGGCGGAGGGCCACAATGAGCAGTTCTTC.

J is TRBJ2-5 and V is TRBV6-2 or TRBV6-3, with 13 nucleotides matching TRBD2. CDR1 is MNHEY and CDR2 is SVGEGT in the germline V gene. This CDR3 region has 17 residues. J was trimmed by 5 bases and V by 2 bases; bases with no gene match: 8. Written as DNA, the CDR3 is TGTGCCAGCAGTTACCTACTAGCGGGGGGGCCCGGGGAGACCCAGTACTTC. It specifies CASSYLLAGGPGETQYF.

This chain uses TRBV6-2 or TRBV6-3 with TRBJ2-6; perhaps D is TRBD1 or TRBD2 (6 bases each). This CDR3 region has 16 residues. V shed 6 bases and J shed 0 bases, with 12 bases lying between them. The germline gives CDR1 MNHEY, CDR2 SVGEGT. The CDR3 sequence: CASSDGGHSGANVLTF. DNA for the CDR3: TGTGCCAGCAGCGACGGGGGCCACTCTGGGGCCAACGTCCTGACTTTC.

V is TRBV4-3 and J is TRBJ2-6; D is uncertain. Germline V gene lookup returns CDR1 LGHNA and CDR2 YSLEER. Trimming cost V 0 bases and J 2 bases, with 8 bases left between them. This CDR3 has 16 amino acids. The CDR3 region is CASSQDIGPGANVLTF. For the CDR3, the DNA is TGCGCCAGCAGCCAAGATATAGGGCCTGGGGCCAACGTCCTGACTTTC.

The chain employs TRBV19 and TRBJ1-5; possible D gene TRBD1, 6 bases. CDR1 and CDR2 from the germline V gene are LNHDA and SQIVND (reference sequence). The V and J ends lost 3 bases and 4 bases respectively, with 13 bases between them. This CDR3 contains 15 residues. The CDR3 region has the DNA TGTGCCAGTAGTATCCAAGCAGGGGTTAATCAGCCCCAGCATTTT. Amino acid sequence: CASSIQAGVNQPQHF. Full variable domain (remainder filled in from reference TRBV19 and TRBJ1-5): DGGITQSPKYLFRKEGQNVTLSCEQNLNHDAMYWYRQDPGQGLRLIYYSQIVNDFQKGDIAEGYSVSREKKESFPLTVTSAQKNPTAFYLCASSIQAGVNQPQHFGDGTRLSIL.

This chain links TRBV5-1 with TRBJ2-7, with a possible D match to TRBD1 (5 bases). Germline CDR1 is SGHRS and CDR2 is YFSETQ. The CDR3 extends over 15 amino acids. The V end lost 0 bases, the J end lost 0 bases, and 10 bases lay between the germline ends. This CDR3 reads CASSLGTDSSYEQYF. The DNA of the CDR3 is TGCGCCAGCAGCTTGGGAACTGACAGCTCCTACGAGCAGTACTTC.

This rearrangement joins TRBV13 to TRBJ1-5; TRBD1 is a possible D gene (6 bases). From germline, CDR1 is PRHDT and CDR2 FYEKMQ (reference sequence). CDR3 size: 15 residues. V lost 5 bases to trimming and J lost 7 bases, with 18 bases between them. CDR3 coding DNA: TGTGCCAGCAGCGCTCCAGGGGCTCCGAGGCAGCCCCAGCATTTT. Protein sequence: CASSAPGAPRQPQHF.

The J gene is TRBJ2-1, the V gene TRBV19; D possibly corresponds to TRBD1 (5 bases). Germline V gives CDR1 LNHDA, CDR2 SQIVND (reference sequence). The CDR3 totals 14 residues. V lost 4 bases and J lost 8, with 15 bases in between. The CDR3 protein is CASSTAPSGYEQFF. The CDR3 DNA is TGTGCCAGTAGTACGGCCCCCTCAGGGTATGAGCAGTTCTTC.

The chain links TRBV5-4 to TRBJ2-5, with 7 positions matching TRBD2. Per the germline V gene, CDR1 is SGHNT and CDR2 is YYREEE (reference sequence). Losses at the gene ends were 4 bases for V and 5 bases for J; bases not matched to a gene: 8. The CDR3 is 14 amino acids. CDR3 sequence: CASSGGGSTETQYF. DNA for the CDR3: TGTGCCAGCAGCGGGGGAGGGAGCACCGAGACCCAGTACTTC.